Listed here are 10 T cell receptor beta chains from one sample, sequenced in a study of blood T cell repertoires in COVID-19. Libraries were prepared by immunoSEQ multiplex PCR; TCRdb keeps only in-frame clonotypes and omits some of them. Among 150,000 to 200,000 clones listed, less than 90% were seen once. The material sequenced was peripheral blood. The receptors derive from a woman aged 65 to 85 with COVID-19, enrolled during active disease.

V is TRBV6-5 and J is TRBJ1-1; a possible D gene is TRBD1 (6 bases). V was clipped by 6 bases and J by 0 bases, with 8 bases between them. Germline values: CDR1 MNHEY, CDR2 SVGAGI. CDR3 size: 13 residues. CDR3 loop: CASSTGMNTEAFF. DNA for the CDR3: TGTGCCAGCAGCACAGGGATGAACACTGAAGCTTTCTTT.

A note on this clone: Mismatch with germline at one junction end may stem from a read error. The DNA for the CDR3 is TGCGCCGGGACTAGCGCACCTTACAATGAGCAGTTCTTC. Amino acid sequence: CAGTSAPYNEQFF. The chain has TRBV28 and TRBJ2-1, with TRBD2 matching over 10 bases. The CDR3 extends over 13 amino acids. Germline V lookup: CDR1 MDHEN, CDR2 SYDVKM.

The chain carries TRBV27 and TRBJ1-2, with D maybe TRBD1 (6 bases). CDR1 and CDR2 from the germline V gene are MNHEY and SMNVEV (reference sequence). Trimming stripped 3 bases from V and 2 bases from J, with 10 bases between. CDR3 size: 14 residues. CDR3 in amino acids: CASSFTGTNYGYTF. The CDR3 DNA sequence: TGTGCCAGCAGTTTTACAGGGACCAACTATGGCTACACCTTC.

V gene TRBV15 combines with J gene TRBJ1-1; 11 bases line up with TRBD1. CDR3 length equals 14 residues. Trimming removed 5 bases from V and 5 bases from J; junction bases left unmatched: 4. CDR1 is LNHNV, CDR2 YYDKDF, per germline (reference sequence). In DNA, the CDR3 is TGTGCCACCAGCCGCCGGGACAGGGGGACTGAAGCTTTCTTT. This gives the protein CATSRRDRGTEAFF.

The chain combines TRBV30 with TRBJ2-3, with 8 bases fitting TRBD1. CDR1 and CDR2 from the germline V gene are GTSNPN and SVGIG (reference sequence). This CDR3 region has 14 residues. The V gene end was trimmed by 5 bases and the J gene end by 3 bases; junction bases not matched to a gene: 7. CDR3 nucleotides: TGTGCCTGGGGACAGGGTCTGGGAACAGATACGCAGTATTTT. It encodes CAWGQGLGTDTQYF.

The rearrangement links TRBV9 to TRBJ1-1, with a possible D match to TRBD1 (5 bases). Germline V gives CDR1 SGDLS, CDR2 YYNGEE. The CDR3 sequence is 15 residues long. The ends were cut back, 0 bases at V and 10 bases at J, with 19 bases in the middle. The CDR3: CASSVDPRQLGPAFF. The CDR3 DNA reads TGTGCCAGCAGCGTAGACCCGAGACAGCTGGGGCCAGCTTTCTTT.

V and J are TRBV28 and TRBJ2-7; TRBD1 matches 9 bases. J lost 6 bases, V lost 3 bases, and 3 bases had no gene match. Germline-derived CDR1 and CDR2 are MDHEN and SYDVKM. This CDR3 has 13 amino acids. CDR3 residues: CASSFNRGLEQYF. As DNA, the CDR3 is TGTGCCAGCAGTTTTAACAGGGGGCTCGAGCAGTACTTC.

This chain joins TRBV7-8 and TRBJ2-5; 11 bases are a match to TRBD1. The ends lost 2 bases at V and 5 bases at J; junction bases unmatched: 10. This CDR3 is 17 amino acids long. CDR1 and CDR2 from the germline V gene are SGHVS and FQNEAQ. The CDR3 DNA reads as TGTGCCAGCAGCTTATATGGAGGGACAGGGGGGACGGAGACCCAGTACTTC. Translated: CASSLYGGTGGTETQYF.

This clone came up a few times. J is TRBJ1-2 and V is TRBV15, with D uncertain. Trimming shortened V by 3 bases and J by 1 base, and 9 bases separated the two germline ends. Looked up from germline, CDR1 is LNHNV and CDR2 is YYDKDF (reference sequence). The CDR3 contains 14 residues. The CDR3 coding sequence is TGTGCCACCAGCAGCGAATCGGTTAACTATGGCTACACCTTC. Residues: CATSSESVNYGYTF. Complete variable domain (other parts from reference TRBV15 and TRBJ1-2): DAMVIQNPRYQVTQFGKPVTLSCSQTLNHNVMYWYQQKSSQAPKLLFHYYDKDFNNEADTPDNFQSRRPNTSFCFLDIRSPGLGDTAMYLCATSSESVNYGYTFGSGTRLTVV.

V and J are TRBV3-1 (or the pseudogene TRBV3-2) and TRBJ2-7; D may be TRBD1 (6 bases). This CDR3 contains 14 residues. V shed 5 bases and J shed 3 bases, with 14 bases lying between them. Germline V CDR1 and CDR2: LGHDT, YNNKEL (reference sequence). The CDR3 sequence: CASSTQGLSYEQYF. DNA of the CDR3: TGTGCCAGCAGCACACAGGGCTTAAGCTACGAGCAGTACTTC.